Below are 31 T cell receptor beta chains sequenced from a single sample in a study of spatial heterogeneity in lung cancer. TCRdb passed the 5' RACE reads through MiXCR, listing each CDR3 protein once. This table has about 50,000 distinct CDR3 sequences, around 7.6% appearing once. This sample's time point: sample taken at primary tumor resection. Frozen PBMC, nontumor lung or tumor provided whole RNA, which was sequenced unsorted. This sample comprised PBMCs, obtained at surgery. All receptors derive from a female donor with early-stage non-small cell lung cancer.

The chain combines TRBV11-2 with TRBJ2-7, with 10 bases lining up with TRBD2. Germline V gene data show CDR1 as SGHAT and CDR2 as FQNNGV. The V segment lost 6 bases and the J segment 7 bases; nucleotides outside the gene matches: 9. The CDR3 spans 14 residues. The CDR3 reads CASRSGGALMEQYF. CDR3 bases: TGTGCCAGCAGGAGCGGGGGGGCCCTAATGGAGCAGTACTTC.

The table lists this clonotype with many counts. The chain is built from TRBV3-1 and TRBJ2-1; D is unclear. V shed 0 bases and J shed 2 bases, with 11 bases lying between them. Looked up from germline, CDR1 is LGHDT and CDR2 is YNNKEL (reference sequence). The CDR3 runs to 16 residues. The CDR3 sequence is CASSQDTNFAYNEQFF. DNA of the CDR3: TGTGCCAGCAGCCAAGATACGAATTTCGCCTACAATGAGCAGTTCTTC.

This clonotype was seen a few times. V gene TRBV23-1 combines with J gene TRBJ1-5; weak D call: TRBD1 (5 bases). TRBV23-1 is assigned to the ORF class and has an uncertain function. The CDR3 spans 17 residues. Trimming took 1 base from V and 5 from J, leaving 18 bases between them. The DNA of the CDR3 is TGCGCCAGCAGTCAATTTGAACTGGTCCAGGGCCATCAGCCCCAGCATTTT. Protein sequence: CASSQFELVQGHQPQHF.

The chain combines TRBV30 with TRBJ1-1; D not resolved. The ends were cut back, 0 bases at V and 5 bases at J, with 19 bases in the middle. The CDR3 runs 16 residues. The germline gives CDR1 GTSNPN, CDR2 SVGIG (reference sequence). This chain's CDR3 is CAWSVHGTNLGTEAFF. The CDR3 DNA reads TGTGCCTGGAGTGTCCACGGAACGAACCTGGGAACTGAAGCTTTCTTT.

This clonotype has at least ten counts. The CDR3 nucleotides are TGTGCCAGCTCAACGGAATCCGACACTGAAGCTTTCTTT. It codes for CASSTESDTEAFF. V and J are TRBV18 and TRBJ1-1; D gene unclear. Germline V gene sequence: CDR1 KGHSH, CDR2 LQKENI. V lost 5 bases to trimming and J lost 3 bases, with 10 bases between them. CDR3 size: 13 residues.

With regard to this clonotype: One junction end disagrees with the germline gene, perhaps due to a read error. The rearrangement joins TRBV5-6 to TRBJ2-5; 7 bases are shared with TRBD1. CDR3 length: 13 residues. Per the germline V gene, CDR1 is SGHDT and CDR2 is YYEEEE. Written as DNA, the CDR3 is TGTGCCAGCAGCTTTCAGGGGGTGGAGAACCAGTACTTC. Protein: CASSFQGVENQYF.

This clonotype was recorded many times. J is TRBJ1-5 and V is TRBV20-1, with D uncertain. In germline, CDR1 is DFQATT, CDR2 SNEGSKA (reference sequence). Trimming removed 6 bases at V and 11 bases at J, with 20 bases between. The CDR3 has 13 residues. The CDR3, as DNA: TGCAGTGCCGCCCCGGCAGCGGATTCAGCCCAGCATTTT. Encoded protein: CSAAPAADSAQHF.

By share, this clonotype ranks as medium-sized. V usage is TRBV11-2 and J usage is TRBJ2-2, with D hard to call. The CDR3 length is 16 residues. Germline CDR1 is SGHAT and CDR2 is FQNNGV. The V end was cut by 1 base, the J end by 2 bases, with 11 bases between. CDR3 region: CASSLAGPINTGELFF. The CDR3 DNA reads as TGTGCCAGCAGCTTAGCTGGACCGATAAACACCGGGGAGCTGTTTTTT.

Many counts were recorded for this clonotype. The DNA for the CDR3 is TGTGCCAGCAGTTTAGTCTTGAGCACAGATACGCAGTATTTT. It is translated as CASSLVLSTDTQYF. The chain couples TRBV12-3 or TRBV12-4 to TRBJ2-3, with unresolved D. The CDR3 consists of 14 residues. The V and J ends lost 1 base and 0 bases respectively, with 5 bases between them.

The rearrangement uses TRBV12-3 or TRBV12-4 and TRBJ2-1, with a tentative D call TRBD2 (7 bases). There are 15 residues in the CDR3. Trimming removed 7 bases from V and 9 bases from J, with 22 bases in between. The chain's CDR3 is CASTLGGGRHIEQFF. In DNA, the CDR3 is TGTGCCAGCACTCTTGGGGGGGGCCGGCATATTGAGCAGTTCTTC.

V and J are TRBV3-1 and TRBJ2-2, with 10 positions matching TRBD2. Trimming at V came to 3 bases and at J to 5 bases, leaving 3 bases not matched to a gene. The CDR3 length is 15 residues. CDR1 is LGHDT, CDR2 YNNKEL, per germline (reference sequence). CDR3 sequence (DNA): TGTGCCAGCAGCCAGCTAGCGGGGGTAACCGGGGAGCTGTTTTTT. This codes for CASSQLAGVTGELFF.

This clonotype was picked up a small number of times. The genes are TRBV5-4 and TRBJ1-2; D is possibly TRBD1 (6 bases). CDR3 size: 15 residues. V dropped 6 bases and J dropped 4 bases, with 19 bases sitting between them. Germline CDR1 and CDR2: SGHNT and YYREEE (reference sequence). The CDR3 spells CASTKSRGQFYGYTF. The DNA of the CDR3 is TGTGCCAGCACCAAGTCCAGGGGCCAGTTCTATGGCTACACCTTC.

The gene calls are TRBV10-3 and TRBJ2-3; 9 bases match TRBD1. Germline V gene sequence: CDR1 ENHRY, CDR2 SYGVKD. The CDR3 length is 14 residues. The V and J ends lost 10 bases and 3 bases, in that order; junction bases with no gene match: 8. The CDR3, as DNA: TGTGCCAACCAGGCGGGACAGGGTACAGATACGCAGTATTTT. This codes for CANQAGQGTDTQYF.

This clonotype was found a few times. The V and J genes are TRBV12-3 or TRBV12-4 and TRBJ2-7; D is ambiguous. This CDR3 spans 15 amino acids. V gave up 4 bases and J gave up 2 bases, with 15 bases separating them. The CDR3: CASSWIPALPYEQYF. CDR3 bases: TGTGCCAGCAGTTGGATTCCAGCCCTCCCCTACGAGCAGTACTTC.

This clonotype was recorded at least ten times. The chain joins TRBV21-1 to TRBJ2-7; the table's D call, TRBD1, was not checked against the DNA. TRBV21-1 is classified as a pseudogene. The CDR3 covers 14 residues. CDR3 loop: CASSKTPGGYEQYF. The CDR3 nucleotides are TGTGCCAGCAGCAAAACCCCAGGGGGCTACGAGCAGTACTTC.

This rearrangement joins TRBV20-1 to TRBJ2-3; 8 bases are a match to TRBD2. V dropped 3 bases and J dropped 2; count of bases not matched to a gene: 4. The CDR3 covers 14 residues. Per the germline V gene, CDR1 is DFQATT and CDR2 is SNEGSKA (reference sequence). CDR3 protein: CSASWRGVTDTQYF. The CDR3 DNA reads as TGCAGTGCTAGTTGGCGGGGGGTCACAGATACGCAGTATTTT.

The chain combines TRBV11-2 with TRBJ2-2, with D possibly being TRBD2 (5 bases). CDR3 length: 16 residues. Trimming left V 1 base short and J 1 base short, with 10 bases between. Germline CDR1 SGHAT, CDR2 FQNNGV. The CDR3 DNA reads TGTGCCAGCAGCTTAGTCAAGAGCGGGAACACCGGGGAGCTGTTTTTT. Its translation is CASSLVKSGNTGELFF.

This clonotype has just a few counts. The V gene is TRBV10-3, the J gene TRBJ2-2, with 8 bases lining up with TRBD1. V shed 4 bases, J shed 4 bases, and the junction held 5 bases outside the gene matches. Germline V gene sequence: CDR1 ENHRY, CDR2 SYGVKD. The CDR3 extends over 15 amino acids. CDR3 in DNA: TGTGCCATCAGTGCGGGACAGGCGTTCACCGGGGAGCTGTTTTTT. It specifies CAISAGQAFTGELFF.

CDR3 coding DNA: TGTGCCAGCAGCTTAGGAAGTTGGAGCAATCAGCCCCAGCATTTT. Protein product: CASSLGSWSNQPQHF. This chain joins TRBV7-8 and TRBJ1-5, with D unclear. Germline V lookup: CDR1 SGHVS, CDR2 FQNEAQ. The germline V and J ends were trimmed by 1 base and 1 base, with 8 bases remaining between them. There are 15 residues in the CDR3. The full variable domain, in which reference TRBV7-8 and TRBJ1-5 provide the parts outside the CDR3, is GAGVSQSPRYKVAKRGQDVALRCDPISGHVSLFWYQQALGQGPEFLTYFQNEAQLDKSGLPSDRFFAERPEGSVSTLKIQRTQQEDSAVYLCASSLGSWSNQPQHFGDGTRLSIL.

This clonotype was detected ten times or more. The J gene is TRBJ1-5, the V gene TRBV30; unclear D gene. Germline CDR1 is GTSNPN and CDR2 is SVGIG (reference sequence). Deletions cut 3 bases from V and 7 bases from J, with 16 bases between. The CDR3 loop spans 14 amino acids. The CDR3, as DNA: TGTGCCTGGAGGACCGGTGTGTCTGGGCAGCCCCAGCATTTT. It encodes CAWRTGVSGQPQHF.

There are many counts of this clonotype. V is TRBV14 and J is TRBJ2-5; TRBD2 agrees at 12 bases. The CDR3 is 17 residues long. The trim removed 0 bases at V and 1 base at J, leaving 3 bases unmatched. From germline, CDR1 is SGHDN and CDR2 FVKESK. CDR3 in DNA: TGTGCCAGCAGCCAAGAGTTGACTAGCGGGGGCCAAGAGACCCAGTACTTC. Amino acids: CASSQELTSGGQETQYF.

This clonotype showed up many times. The J gene is TRBJ2-1, the V gene TRBV19; D may be TRBD1 (6 bases). The CDR3 is 13 residues long. Germline values: CDR1 LNHDA, CDR2 SQIVND (reference sequence). V was cut by 3 bases and J by 6 bases, with 9 bases left in between. CDR3 loop: CASSMDRSNEQFF. As DNA, the CDR3 is TGTGCCAGTAGTATGGACAGAAGCAATGAGCAGTTCTTC.

This clonotype was observed many times. V is TRBV10-1 and J is TRBJ2-3; 7 positions agree with TRBD2. Germline CDR1 and CDR2: WNHNN and SYGVQD (reference sequence). The CDR3 spans 14 residues. Unmatched junction bases numbered 4, after V lost 0 bases and J lost 7 bases. The CDR3 nucleotides read TGCGCCAGCAGTGAGTCTCAGCGGGGCCATACGCAGTATTTT. Protein product: CASSESQRGHTQYF.

The V gene is TRBV7-3, the J gene TRBJ2-2; tentative D call: TRBD2 (6 bases). CDR1 is SGHTA, CDR2 FQGTGA, per germline. This CDR3 is 15 amino acids long. Trimming left V 5 bases short and J 5 bases short, with 15 bases between. The CDR3 spells CASSPWPLATGELFF. The CDR3 DNA sequence: TGTGCCAGCAGCCCGTGGCCTCTAGCGACCGGGGAGCTGTTTTTT.

This clonotype was detected many times. V and J are TRBV20-1 and TRBJ2-7, with 9 bases matching TRBD1. The CDR3 has 15 residues. Germline CDR1 DFQATT, CDR2 SNEGSKA (reference sequence). V lost 7 bases to trimming and J lost 0 bases; unmatched junction nucleotides: 10. CDR3 in amino acids: CSGTRDRGFSYEQYF. CDR3 nucleotides: TGCAGTGGTACACGTGACAGGGGGTTCTCCTACGAGCAGTACTTC.

This clonotype has a count of ten or more. The chain has TRBV9 and TRBJ2-3; 7 bases map to TRBD1. Germline V CDR1 and CDR2: SGDLS, YYNGEE. V gave up 0 bases and J gave up 1 base; unmatched junction bases: 5. This CDR3 is built from 16 residues. The CDR3 DNA reads TGTGCCAGCAGCGTAGGAAACACAGGGGGCACAGATACGCAGTATTTT. Protein sequence: CASSVGNTGGTDTQYF.

This clonotype was found many times. The V gene is TRBV7-9, the J gene TRBJ2-1; perhaps TRBD2 as D (6 bases). Germline V gene lookup returns CDR1 SEHNR and CDR2 FQNEAQ (reference sequence). The CDR3 totals 15 residues. Trimming took 1 base from V and 7 from J, leaving 14 bases between them. The CDR3 DNA is TGTGCCAGCAGCTTAGTTTCCATGGGGGGAAATGAGCAGTTCTTC. Translation: CASSLVSMGGNEQFF.

This clonotype appeared a few times. This sequence joins TRBV7-9 and TRBJ2-6; D remains ambiguous. The germline gives CDR1 SEHNR, CDR2 FQNEAQ (reference sequence). Trimming took 7 bases from V and 7 from J, leaving 5 bases between them. This CDR3 has 11 residues. This CDR3 is CASKAANVLTF. For the CDR3, the DNA is TGTGCCAGCAAGGCAGCCAACGTCCTGACTTTC. The entire variable domain, with the rest obtained from reference TRBV7-9 and TRBJ2-6, is as follows: DTGVSQNPRHKITKRGQNVTFRCDPISEHNRLYWYRQTLGQGPEFLTYFQNEAQLEKSRLLSDRFSAERPKGSFSTLEIQRTEQGDSAMYLCASKAANVLTFGAGSRLTVL.

This clonotype has ten or more counts. The chain carries TRBV28 and TRBJ2-3, with 12 bases fitting TRBD2. Germline V gene sequence: CDR1 MDHEN, CDR2 SYDVKM. The junction had 12 bases not matched to a gene; V was cut back by 6 bases and J by 8 bases. CDR3 size: 16 residues. CDR3 nucleotide sequence: TGTGCCAGCAGCCAACTAGCGGGGGGCCCCATAGGTACGCAGTATTTT. Its protein is CASSQLAGGPIGTQYF. The full variable domain, in which reference TRBV28 and TRBJ2-3 provide the parts outside the CDR3, is DVKVTQSSRYLVKRTGEKVFLECVQDMDHENMFWYRQDPGLGLRLIYFSYDVKMKEKGDIPEGYSVSREKKERFSLILESASTNQTSMYLCASSQLAGGPIGTQYFGPGTRLTVL.

The sample holds many counts of this clonotype. The CDR3 protein is CASSLRGLQETQYF. The CDR3 nucleotides read TGTGCCAGCAGCTTACGGGGGCTCCAAGAGACCCAGTACTTC. The chain uses TRBV7-9 and TRBJ2-5; either TRBD1 or TRBD2 may fit D (6 bases each). CDR1 and CDR2 (germline): SEHNR, FQNEAQ (reference sequence). This CDR3 is built from 14 residues. V was pared by 2 bases and J by 1 base, with 8 bases between.

This clonotype was counted only a few times. The genes are TRBV20-1 and TRBJ2-7; TRBD1 might be the D (6 bases). The CDR3 loop spans 13 amino acids. Trimming removed 6 bases at V and 0 bases at J, with 12 bases between. Germline V gene lookup returns CDR1 DFQATT and CDR2 SNEGSKA (reference sequence). CDR3 sequence reads: CSAKTGNSYEQYF. CDR3 bases: TGCAGTGCCAAGACAGGTAACTCCTACGAGCAGTACTTC.